Listed below are T cell receptor beta chains from one sample, sequenced in a study of blood T cell repertoires in COVID-19. The table came from immunoSEQ multiplex PCR; TCRdb's copy has only in-frame clones and leaves some out. This table has about 220,000 clones, around 90% appearing once. Input material: PBMCs or T cells enriched from blood (not recorded which). The receptor set was obtained from a woman aged 50 to 60 with acute COVID-19. Each CDR3 is given with its conserved first and last residue. A D gene is named only where the DNA matches it firmly. The size of a clone is reported for some rows only, either as once, few or many, or as a class for expanded clones.

CDR3 | DNA | D | V | size | J
CASSRYDSRTGGGGYTF | TGTGCCAGTAGTAGATACGATTCCCGGACAGGGGGCGGCGGCTACACCTTC | TRBD1 | TRBV19 | NA | TRBJ1-2
CASSLSGHHQETQYF | TGCGCCAGCAGCTTAAGTGGACACCACCAAGAGACCCAGTACTTC | NA | TRBV5-1 | once | TRBJ2-5
CATSRVKESSYEQYF | TGTGCCACCAGCAGAGTAAAGGAGAGCTCCTACGAGCAGTACTTC | NA | TRBV15 | few | TRBJ2-7
CASSLGYRNNEKLFF | TGTGCCAGCAGCTTAGGGTACAGGAATAATGAAAAACTGTTTTTT | NA | TRBV7-2 | few | TRBJ1-4
CASSLRQNYGYTF | TGTGCCAGCAGTTTGAGGCAGAACTATGGCTACACCTTC | NA | TRBV12-3/TRBV12-4 | NA | TRBJ1-2
CASRKQGAIGNSPLHF | TGTGCCAGCCGCAAACAGGGGGCCATCGGCAATTCACCCCTCCACTTT | TRBD1 | TRBV27 | NA | TRBJ1-6
CATSRDRLAETSSYNEQFF | TGTGCCACCAGCAGAGATCGGCTAGCGGAAACCTCCTCCTACAATGAGCAGTTCTTC | TRBD2 | TRBV15 | NA | TRBJ2-1
CASSRGYEQYF | TGTGCCAGCAGTAGAGGTTACGAGCAGTACTTC | NA | TRBV9 | few | TRBJ2-7
CAISLGPTGEKLFF | TGTGCCATCAGCCTGGGTCCTACGGGGGAAAAACTGTTTTTT | NA | TRBV10-3 | NA | TRBJ1-4
CSALPSGKRGEKLFF | TGCAGCGCCCTCCCGTCCGGCAAACGCGGTGAAAAACTGTTTTTT | NA | TRBV29-1 | few | TRBJ1-4
CASSLGQGPYEQYF | TGTGCCAGCAGTTTGGGACAGGGACCATACGAGCAGTACTTC | TRBD1 | TRBV27 | NA | TRBJ2-7
CAWSVQENIQYF | TGTGCCTGGAGTGTACAAGAAAACATTCAGTACTTC | NA | TRBV30 | NA | TRBJ2-4
CASSLASGGNTIYF | TGTGCCAGCAGCTTAGCCTCAGGGGGAAACACCATATATTTT | NA | TRBV7-9 | few | TRBJ1-3
CASSLGDRGLKETQYF | TGTGCCAGCAGCTTAGGGGACAGGGGTCTAAAAGAGACCCAGTACTTC | TRBD1 | TRBV7-9 | few | TRBJ2-5
CASSLGSVMNTEAFF | TGTGCCAGCAGCTTAGGGTCAGTTATGAACACTGAAGCTTTCTTT | NA | TRBV7-9 | NA | TRBJ1-1
CASSLYERRNIQYF | TGTGCCAGCAGTTTATATGAGAGGAGAAACATTCAGTACTTC | NA | TRBV28 | NA | TRBJ2-4
CASSPSGYLGSGNTIYF | TGTGCCAGCTCACCCTCGGGGTACCTGGGCTCTGGAAACACCATATATTTT | NA | TRBV18 | few | TRBJ1-3
CASSPGTGGMETQYF | TGCGCCAGCAGCCCGGGGACAGGGGGGATGGAGACCCAGTACTTC | TRBD1 | TRBV5-1 | NA | TRBJ2-5
CASSTGTGSGNTIYF | TGTGCCAGCAGCACGGGGACAGGCTCTGGAAACACCATATATTTT | NA | TRBV21-1 | NA | TRBJ1-3
CASSYLGGTGYNEQFF | TGTGCCAGCAGTTACCTTGGCGGGACGGGCTACAATGAGCAGTTCTTC | NA | TRBV28 | NA | TRBJ2-1
CSVEGARWTEAFF | TGCAGCGTTGAGGGGGCCAGGTGGACTGAAGCTTTCTTT | NA | TRBV29-1 | NA | TRBJ1-1
CASSARAGTDTQYF | TGTGCCAGCAGCGCCCGAGCGGGGACAGATACGCAGTATTTT | TRBD2 | TRBV9 | NA | TRBJ2-3
CASSLVGTGTGNTIYF | TGTGCCAGCAGCTTAGTCGGGACAGGGACTGGAAACACCATATATTTT | TRBD1 | TRBV7-2 | NA | TRBJ1-3
CASPIAGFAPLEQYF | TGCGCCAGCCCCATAGCGGGATTTGCCCCCCTCGAGCAGTACTTC | TRBD2 | TRBV5-1 | NA | TRBJ2-7
CASSVGTSGRDIQYF | TGTGCCAGCAGCGTCGGGACTAGCGGCCGTGACATTCAGTACTTC | TRBD2 | TRBV9 | NA | TRBJ2-4
CASSEVGGFRETQYF | TGTGCCAGCAGTGAAGTTGGCGGGTTTCGGGAGACCCAGTACTTC | NA | TRBV6-1 | once | TRBJ2-5
CASSVAPRDAFGGTEAFF | TGTGCCAGCAGCGTAGCCCCTCGGGATGCGTTTGGTGGGACTGAAGCTTTCTTT | NA | TRBV9 | NA | TRBJ1-1
CASRDTRGNEKLFF | TGCGCCAGCAGAGATACCAGGGGGAATGAAAAACTGTTTTTT | TRBD1 | TRBV4-1 | NA | TRBJ1-4
CATSDRTGDQPQHF | TGTGCCACCAGTGATAGGACAGGGGATCAGCCCCAGCATTTT | TRBD1 | TRBV24-1 | NA | TRBJ1-5
CASSESLIGATYNEQFF | TGTGCCAGCAGTGAATCGCTTATTGGGGCCACCTACAATGAGCAGTTCTTC | NA | TRBV6-1 | NA | TRBJ2-1
CASSLAVRGTEAFF | TGTGCCAGCAGCTTAGCGGTACGGGGGACTGAAGCTTTCTTT | NA | TRBV11-2 | NA | TRBJ1-1
CATRGTFEAFF | TGTGCCACCAGGGGGACATTCGAAGCTTTCTTT | TRBD1 | TRBV28 | NA | TRBJ1-1
CASSPGGAGGRSGANVLTF | TGTGCCAGCTCACCTGGGGGAGCGGGGGGCCGATCTGGGGCCAACGTCCTGACTTTC | TRBD2 | TRBV18 | NA | TRBJ2-6
CASNDREARYEQYF | TGTGCCAGCAACGACAGGGAAGCACGCTACGAGCAGTACTTC | TRBD1 | TRBV5-4 | NA | TRBJ2-7
CASSIVGGSSYNEQFF | TGTGCCAGTAGTATCGTGGGCGGGAGCTCCTACAATGAGCAGTTCTTC | TRBD2 | TRBV19 | once | TRBJ2-1
CASSETSRYNEQFF | TGTGCCAGCAGTGAGACTAGCAGATACAATGAGCAGTTCTTC | TRBD2 | TRBV25-1 | NA | TRBJ2-1
CASTPTLSSYEQYF | TGTGCCAGCACCCCTACTCTGAGCTCCTACGAGCAGTACTTC | NA | TRBV3-1/TRBV3-2 | NA | TRBJ2-7
CASSLDGSGYEQYF | TGTGCCAGCAGCTTAGACGGGAGTGGGTACGAGCAGTACTTC | NA | TRBV7-2 | NA | TRBJ2-7
CASSFITLASYNEQFF | TGTGCCAGCAGTTTCATCACCTTAGCGTCCTACAATGAGCAGTTCTTC | NA | TRBV28 | NA | TRBJ2-1
CASSQLGGNTEAFF | TGTGCCAGCAGCCAACTCGGGGGGAACACTGAAGCTTTCTTT | NA | TRBV3-1/TRBV3-2 | once | TRBJ1-1
CSVGQGIYGYTF | TGCAGCGTCGGACAGGGGATCTATGGCTACACCTTC | TRBD1 | TRBV29-1 | NA | TRBJ1-2
CASSYRETQYF | TGTGCCAGCAGTTACCGAGAGACCCAGTACTTC | NA | TRBV6-2/TRBV6-3 | few | TRBJ2-5
CASSPHGGYGYTF | TGTGCCAGCAGCCCCCACGGGGGGTATGGCTACACCTTC | NA | TRBV7-9 | NA | TRBJ1-2
CASSLTEPNSNQPQHF | TGTGCCAGCAGTTTGACAGAACCTAATAGCAATCAGCCCCAGCATTTT | NA | TRBV28 | NA | TRBJ1-5
CASSRRAGPLLIYEQYF | TGTGCCAGCAGCCGCAGGGCAGGACCCTTATTAATCTACGAGCAGTACTTC | NA | TRBV5-6 | NA | TRBJ2-7
CATSESGLEPRGEQFF | TGTGCCACCAGTGAGTCGGGACTAGAACCTCGGGGTGAGCAGTTCTTC | TRBD2 | TRBV24-1 | NA | TRBJ2-1
CASSLRQGGHRGYTF | TGTGCCAGCAGTCTCCGACAGGGTGGGCATCGTGGCTACACCTTC | TRBD1 | TRBV28 | NA | TRBJ1-2
CASSSRVSTGELFF | TGTGCCAGCAGTTCCCGGGTATCCACCGGGGAGCTGTTTTTT | NA | TRBV6-5 | NA | TRBJ2-2
CASGGDREGKKLFF | TGCGCCAGCGGCGGGGACAGGGAGGGTAAAAAACTGTTTTTT | TRBD1 | TRBV5-1 | NA | TRBJ1-4
CASSSYNEQFF | TGTGCCAGCAGTTCGTACAATGAGCAGTTCTTC | NA | TRBV12-3/TRBV12-4 | few | TRBJ2-1
CASSAGQSYEQYF | TGCGCCAGCAGTGCCGGACAGTCCTACGAGCAGTACTTC | NA | TRBV10-2 | NA | TRBJ2-7
CASSQVAGGLFEQYF | TGTGCCAGCAGCCAAGTAGCGGGAGGGCTGTTCGAGCAGTACTTC | TRBD2 | TRBV3-1/TRBV3-2 | NA | TRBJ2-7
CASSEGNSPLHF | TGTGCCAGCTCCGAGGGAAATTCACCCCTCCACTTT | NA | TRBV7-3 | few | TRBJ1-6
CASSSGLRDEQYF | TGTGCCAGCAGTTCGGGACTGAGGGACGAGCAGTACTTC | NA | TRBV12-3/TRBV12-4 | NA | TRBJ2-7
CASSLRQGGDEQFF | TGTGCCAGCAGTCTACGGCAGGGAGGGGATGAGCAGTTCTTC | TRBD2 | TRBV6-6 | NA | TRBJ2-1
CASSPGQGSHEQYF | TGTGCCAGCTCACCGGGACAGGGGAGCCACGAGCAGTACTTC | TRBD1 | TRBV18 | NA | TRBJ2-7
CASSFLRTAYNSPLHF | TGTGCCAGCAGTTTCCTCCGGACAGCGTATAATTCACCCCTCCACTTT | NA | TRBV28 | NA | TRBJ1-6
CASSHASVLYEQYF | TGTGCCAGCAGCCATGCTAGCGTTCTCTACGAGCAGTACTTC | NA | TRBV3-1/TRBV3-2 | NA | TRBJ2-7
CASSLPVMAGVNEQYF | TGTGCCAGCAGTCTACCCGTGATGGCGGGAGTTAACGAGCAGTACTTC | TRBD2 | TRBV28 | NA | TRBJ2-7
CASASGHPGYEQYF | TGTGCTAGTGCCTCGGGACACCCTGGCTACGAGCAGTACTTC | NA | TRBV12-5 | NA | TRBJ2-7